The 23 T cell receptor beta chains in this list originate from one sample, sequenced in a study of graft-versus-host responses after intestinal transplantation. Investigators treated the graft tissue so that it released intraepithelial and lamina propria lymphocytes. Produced via immunoSEQ multiplex PCR; TCRdb's table is partial and in-frame only. Of 11,000 to 15,000 clones detected, 65% to 80% appear once; the ten largest clones hold 3.5% to 4%. The specimen was ileum tissue, collected roughly 26 days after intestinal transplant. These receptors originate from a human patient who received an intestinal transplant, so some T cells may come from the graft donor.

The chain uses TRBV7-8 and TRBJ1-1; 7 positions match TRBD1. This CDR3 contains 13 residues. CDR1 is SGHVS and CDR2 is FQNEAQ in the germline V gene. Trimming took 3 bases from V and 6 from J; bases not matched to a gene: 4. CDR3 bases: TGTGCCAGCAGCTTCGACAGGGAGGCTGAAGCTTTCTTT. This gives the protein CASSFDREAEAFF.

J is TRBJ2-2 and V is TRBV6-5, with 11 bases fitting TRBD1. The CDR3 has 15 residues. The germline gives CDR1 MNHEY, CDR2 SVGAGI. The J segment lost 8 bases and the V segment lost 2 bases, leaving 4 bases of the junction unmatched. In nucleotides, the CDR3 is TGTGCCAGCAGTTACGGACAGGGGGCGTTAGGGGAGCTGTTTTTT. Protein product: CASSYGQGALGELFF.

V usage is TRBV11-3 and J usage is TRBJ2-1, with unresolved D. V lost 1 base and J 4 bases, leaving 8 bases between the germline ends. The CDR3 has 14 residues. Per germline, CDR1 SGHNT and CDR2 YENEEA. The CDR3 sequence: CASSLGAVYNEQFF. The CDR3 DNA sequence: TGTGCCAGCAGCTTAGGGGCAGTTTACAATGAGCAGTTCTTC.

The chain combines TRBV7-6 with TRBJ2-1, with 10 bases matching TRBD1. This CDR3 is 16 amino acids long. The germline gives CDR1 SGHVS, CDR2 FNYEAQ. Trimming removed 1 base from V and 4 bases from J; junction bases left unmatched: 4. CDR3 residues: CASSLGDRGLYNEQFF. The CDR3 DNA reads TGTGCCAGCAGCTTAGGCGACAGGGGGCTTTACAATGAGCAGTTCTTC.

The chain combines TRBV11-2 with TRBJ1-2; TRBD1 agrees at 10 bases. The germline gives CDR1 SGHAT, CDR2 FQNNGV. This CDR3 region has 15 residues. The junction had 7 bases not matched to a gene; V was cut back by 5 bases and J by 4 bases. The CDR3 spells CASSPRGQGGYGYTF. The CDR3 region has the DNA TGTGCCAGCAGCCCACGCGGACAGGGGGGCTATGGCTACACCTTC.

The chain uses TRBV4-2 and TRBJ2-3; TRBD2 agrees at 12 bases. Germline CDR1 is LGHNA and CDR2 is YNFKEQ. This CDR3 has 16 residues. With 1 base clipped from V and 1 base from J, the junction kept 0 bases outside the gene matches. For the CDR3, the DNA is TGTGCCAGCAGCCAAGGACTAGCGGGGGGCACAGATACGCAGTATTTT. It yields the protein CASSQGLAGGTDTQYF.

This clone was seen just once. V and J are TRBV7-9 and TRBJ1-1; D may be TRBD1 (6 bases). Germline V gives CDR1 SEHNR, CDR2 FQNEAQ (reference sequence). This CDR3 comprises 15 residues. V lost 2 bases and J lost 1, with 11 bases in between. DNA of the CDR3: TGTGCCAGCAGCTTAAGGGACACCGCGAACACTGAAGCTTTCTTT. Protein product: CASSLRDTANTEAFF.

This clone was seen once. The rearrangement joins TRBV29-1 to TRBJ1-2; D might be TRBD1 (6 bases). The CDR3 length is 13 residues. V was trimmed by 4 bases and J by 5 bases, leaving 14 bases between them. CDR1 and CDR2 from the germline V gene are SQVTM and ANQGSEA. CDR3 in amino acids: CSVVRGGSYGYTF. The DNA for the CDR3 is TGCAGCGTTGTCCGGGGGGGCTCTTATGGCTACACCTTC.

This rearrangement joins TRBV9 to TRBJ1-2; maybe TRBD1 (6 bases). Trimming removed 9 bases at V and 5 bases at J, with 20 bases between. Germline CDR1 and CDR2: SGDLS and YYNGEE. The CDR3 has 14 amino acids. CDR3 DNA sequence: TGTGCCACCGAAGTACTGGACAGTCGATATGGCTACACCTTC. It codes for CATEVLDSRYGYTF.

The V gene is TRBV11-2, the J gene TRBJ2-3; 12 bases agree with TRBD1. The V segment lost 2 bases and the J segment 5 bases; nucleotides outside the gene matches: 5. The CDR3 loop spans 16 amino acids. Germline V CDR1 and CDR2: SGHAT, FQNNGV. CDR3 in amino acids: CASSLPGQGAEDTQYF. The DNA of the CDR3 is TGTGCCAGCAGCTTACCGGGACAGGGGGCAGAAGATACGCAGTATTTT.

V and J are TRBV6-1 and TRBJ2-3; maybe TRBD1 (5 bases). This CDR3 spans 15 amino acids. The germline V gene has CDR1 MNHNS and CDR2 SASEGT. The V end lost 1 base, the J end lost 2 bases, and 10 bases lay between the germline ends. This CDR3 reads CASSEVHRYTDTQYF. CDR3 DNA sequence: TGTGCCAGCAGTGAAGTTCACAGGTACACAGATACGCAGTATTTT.

The chain recombines TRBV6-5 with TRBJ2-5; D might be TRBD1 (5 bases). Germline values: CDR1 MNHEY, CDR2 SVGAGI. V gave up 5 bases and J gave up 0 bases, with 13 bases separating them. This CDR3 is 15 amino acids long. CDR3 DNA: TGTGCCAGCAGTGGTGGGGCAGGATACCAAGAGACCCAGTACTTC. This sequence encodes CASSGGAGYQETQYF.

The sample holds one count of this clone. The chain carries TRBV5-6 and TRBJ2-6, with 7 positions matching TRBD2. The CDR3 has 17 amino acids. Germline-derived CDR1 and CDR2 are SGHDT and YYEEEE. V shed 4 bases and J 5 bases; nucleotides not matched to a gene: 12. CDR3 nucleotides: TGTGCCAGCAGCATCCTAAGCGGGGTACAGTGGGCCAACGTCCTGACTTTC. Its protein product is CASSILSGVQWANVLTF.

There are a few counts of this clone. The J gene is TRBJ2-2, the V gene TRBV6-5; tentative D call: TRBD1 (6 bases). Trimming pared 10 bases from V and 6 bases from J, leaving 12 bases between. The germline gives CDR1 MNHEY, CDR2 SVGAGI. This CDR3 region has 12 residues. CDR3 bases: TGTGCCACCAGAGGGGGTCCCGGGGAGCTGTTTTTT. Protein product: CATRGGPGELFF.

This clone is medium-sized (0.01 to 0.1%). At the DNA level, this CDR3 is encoded by other sequences in the same sample as well. The CDR3 protein is CASSFRQGYEQYV. In DNA form, the CDR3 reads TGTGCCAGCAGCTTTCGACAGGGCTACGAGCAGTACGTC. The chain combines TRBV7-6 with TRBJ2-7; TRBD1 matches 7 bases. V lost 3 bases, J lost 3 bases, and 2 bases stayed unmatched. The length of the CDR3 is 13 residues. Germline V CDR1 and CDR2: SGHVS, FNYEAQ.

This clone was detected a few times. This chain links TRBV28 with TRBJ2-2; 7 bases agree with TRBD1. The V and J ends lost 3 bases and 4 bases, in that order; junction bases with no gene match: 2. Germline values: CDR1 MDHEN, CDR2 SYDVKM. The CDR3 runs to 14 residues. The CDR3 DNA sequence: TGTGCCAGCAGTTTGGCAGGGGGCACCGGGGAGCTGTTTTTT. It encodes CASSLAGGTGELFF.

This clone occurred once. The chain has TRBV5-1 and TRBJ2-7; D might be TRBD2 (6 bases). Trimming left V 0 bases short and J 3 bases short, with 13 bases between. The CDR3 has 15 residues. In germline, CDR1 is SGHRS, CDR2 YFSETQ. CDR3 coding DNA: TGCGCCAGCAGCTTGGCCCCGGGGGTCGACTACGAGCAGTACGTC. Translated, it gives CASSLAPGVDYEQYV.

The chain is built from TRBV19 and TRBJ1-2; perhaps TRBD1 as D (5 bases). Between the trimmed V and J ends, which lost 2 bases and 4 bases, there was a span of 32 bases. Germline CDR1 and CDR2: LNHDA and SQIVND (reference sequence). This CDR3 has 21 amino acids. The CDR3 sequence: CASSIFRLRDSWPLSPYGYTF. CDR3 bases: TGTGCCAGTAGTATATTCCGTTTGCGGGACTCCTGGCCCCTTTCGCCCTATGGCTACACCTTC. The full variable domain, in which reference TRBV19 and TRBJ1-2 provide the parts outside the CDR3, is DGGITQSPKYLFRKEGQNVTLSCEQNLNHDAMYWYRQDPGQGLRLIYYSQIVNDFQKGDIAEGYSVSREKKESFPLTVTSAQKNPTAFYLCASSIFRLRDSWPLSPYGYTFGSGTRLTVV.

V is TRBV25-1 and J is TRBJ1-3; 10 bases map to TRBD1. This CDR3 is 16 amino acids long. The V and J ends lost 5 bases and 2 bases, in that order; junction bases with no gene match: 6. CDR1 and CDR2 (germline): MGHDK, SYGVNS. The CDR3 is CASSPPGTGAGNTIYF. The DNA of the CDR3 is TGTGCCAGCAGTCCCCCCGGGACAGGGGCTGGAAACACCATATATTTT.

The chain is built from TRBV7-9 and TRBJ2-3; D is possibly TRBD2 (6 bases). The germline V and J ends were trimmed by 3 bases and 6 bases, with 16 bases remaining between them. Germline CDR1 is SEHNR and CDR2 is FQNEAQ (reference sequence). This CDR3 region has 15 residues. CDR3: CASSFVFPGRDTQYF. The CDR3 DNA follows: TGTGCCAGCAGCTTCGTGTTTCCAGGGAGGGATACGCAGTATTTT.

The V and J genes are TRBV29-1 and TRBJ2-6, with D perhaps TRBD1 (6 bases). The length of the CDR3 is 16 residues. Trimming removed 0 bases from V and 2 bases from J, with 11 bases in between. Germline lookup yields CDR1 SQVTM and CDR2 ANQGSEA. The CDR3 nucleotides read TGCAGCGTTGAAGAGGGAGAGGGGGCTGGGGCCAACGTCCTGACTTTC. Translating gives CSVEEGEGAGANVLTF.

CDR3 loop: CASRAGAEETQYF. CDR3 coding DNA: TGTGCCAGCAGGGCAGGGGCGGAAGAGACCCAGTACTTC. This chain joins TRBV27 and TRBJ2-5; maybe TRBD1 (6 bases). The CDR3 has 13 amino acids. V was clipped by 6 bases and J by 3 bases, with 11 bases between them. From germline, CDR1 is MNHEY and CDR2 SMNVEV (reference sequence).

V is TRBV6-1 and J is TRBJ1-3, with D perhaps TRBD1 (5 bases). The V gene's germline CDR1 is MNHNS and CDR2 SASEGT. This CDR3 comprises 15 residues. V was trimmed by 3 bases and J by 1 base, leaving 10 bases between them. As DNA, the CDR3 is TGTGCCAGCAGTGAGGGCAGGGCGTCTGGAAACACCATATATTTT. Its protein is CASSEGRASGNTIYF.